This T cell receptor (beta chain) came from a study of early T cells in non-severe SARS-CoV-2 infection. Study information: Sequencing was performed on bulk RNA from unsorted whole blood, leaving chains unpaired.

V was trimmed by 10 bases and J by 6 bases, leaving 22 bases between them. Germline V gene lookup returns CDR1 LGHDT and CDR2 YNNKEL (reference sequence). The CDR3 totals 15 residues. Study results and caveats: Matching with VDJdb favored anti-spike CD8 responses (missing private and CD4 specificities).

The protocol attached unique molecular identifiers to individual cDNA molecules. TCRdb called the 5' RACE reads again in MiXCR, with one record for every CDR3 protein. The sample includes about 50,000 distinct CDR3 sequences, about 10% of them seen just once. This clonotype was seen more than once but under ten times. Its antigen is still unknown. This TCR derives from an adult who was a healthcare worker with PCR-confirmed SARS-CoV-2 infection or an uninfected control (not recorded which). The V gene is TRBV3-1, the J gene TRBJ2-1; D call uncertain. The material sequenced was whole blood. The CDR3 nucleotides read TGTGCCACCGACCCTCTAGTCCAGTTGGCCAATGAGCAGTTCTTC. It yields the protein CATDPLVQLANEQFF.